This T cell receptor (beta chain) was recovered during a study of immune evolution from preneoplasia to lung adenocarcinoma. On the study more broadly: HLA loss of heterozygosity: about 7% AIS, less than 18% MIA, approximately 35% ADC, none AAH.

Looked up from germline, CDR1 is MNHNY and CDR2 is SVGAGI (reference sequence). Trimming took 0 bases from V and 3 from J, leaving 12 bases between them. This CDR3 comprises 16 residues. Repertoires were generated with immunoSEQ multiplex PCR, while TCRdb's copy carries only in-frame clones and drops some. This sample has roughly 6,100 clones, with almost 80% found just once. This chain links TRBV6-6 with TRBJ1-3; no clear D. The clonotype originates from a person between 45 and 75 years old with lung adenocarcinoma. Sequencing was carried out using FFPE minimally invasive lung adenocarcinoma tissue. In DNA form, the CDR3 reads TGTGCCAGCAGTTACTCGTTGCAAACTAGTGGAAACACCATATATTTT. Residues: CASSYSLQTSGNTIYF.